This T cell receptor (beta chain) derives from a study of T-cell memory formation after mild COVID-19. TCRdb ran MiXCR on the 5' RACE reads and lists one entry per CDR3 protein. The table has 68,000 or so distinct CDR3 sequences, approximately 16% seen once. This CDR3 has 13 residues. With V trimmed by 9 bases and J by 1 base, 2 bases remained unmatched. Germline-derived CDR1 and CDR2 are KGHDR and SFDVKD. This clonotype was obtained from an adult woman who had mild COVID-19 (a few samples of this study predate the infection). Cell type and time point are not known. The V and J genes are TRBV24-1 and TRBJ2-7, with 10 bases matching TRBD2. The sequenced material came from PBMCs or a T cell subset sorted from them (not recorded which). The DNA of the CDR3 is TGTGCCACCGAAGCGGGGGGGTCCTACGAGCAGTACTTC. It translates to CATEAGGSYEQYF.